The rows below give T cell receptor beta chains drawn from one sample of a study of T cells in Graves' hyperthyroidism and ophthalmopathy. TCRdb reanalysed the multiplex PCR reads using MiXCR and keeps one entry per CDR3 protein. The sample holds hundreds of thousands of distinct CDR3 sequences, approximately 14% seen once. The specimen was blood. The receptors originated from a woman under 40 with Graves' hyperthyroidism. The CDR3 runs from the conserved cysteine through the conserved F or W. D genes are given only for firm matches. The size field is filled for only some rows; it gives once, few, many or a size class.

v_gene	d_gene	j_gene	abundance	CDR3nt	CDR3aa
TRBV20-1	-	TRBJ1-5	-	TGCAGTGCTAGCCATTCAAGCGGGCCCCAGCATTTT	CSASHSSGPQHF
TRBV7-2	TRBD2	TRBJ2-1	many	TGTGCCAGCAGCTCAACTAGCGGGAGTGGGACTGAGCAGTTCTTC	CASSSTSGSGTEQFF
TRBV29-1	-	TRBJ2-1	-	TGCAGCGTTGTGGTCTCCTACAATGAGCAGTTCTTC	CSVVVSYNEQFF
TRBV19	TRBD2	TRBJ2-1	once	TGTGCCAGTAGTATGGATGGGACTAGCGGGTGGAATGAGCAGTTCTTC	CASSMDGTSGWNEQFF
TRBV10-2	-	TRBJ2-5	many	TGCGCCAGCAGGAGTCATACGGAGACCCAGTACTTC	CASRSHTETQYF
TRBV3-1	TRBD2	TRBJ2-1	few	TGTGCCAGCAGCCTCGGGACTAGCGGGATTATTCCCCGGGAGCAGTTCTTC	CASSLGTSGIIPREQFF
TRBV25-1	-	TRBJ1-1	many	TGTGCCAGCAGTGTCGGACCGAACACTGAAGCTTTCTTT	CASSVGPNTEAFF
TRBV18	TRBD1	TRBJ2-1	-	TGTGCCAGCTCACCGGCGCTTTTGGACAGGGACGGGAATGAGCAGTTCTTC	CASSPALLDRDGNEQFF
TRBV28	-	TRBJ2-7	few	TGTGCTTCTTCCACAAACCCGTCCTACGAGCAGTACTTC	CASSTNPSYEQYF
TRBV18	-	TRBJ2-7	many	TGTGCCAGCTCACCGCAAGGTGGAGGGCAGGGTGCCGAGCAGTACTTC	CASSPQGGGQGAEQYF
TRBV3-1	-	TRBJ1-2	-	TGTGCCAGCAGCGCCTCCGGGACGCCTGGCTACACCTTC	CASSASGTPGYTF
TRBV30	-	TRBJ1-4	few	TGTGCCTGGAGTTCCGGGGGCGGTGAAAAACTGTTTTTT	CAWSSGGGEKLFF
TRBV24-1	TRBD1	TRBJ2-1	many	TGTGCCACCAGCCGGGGACAGGGCAATGAGCAGTTCTTC	CATSRGQGNEQFF
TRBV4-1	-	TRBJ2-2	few	TGCGCCAGCAGCCAGGGGGCGTTGTCCGGGGAGCTGTTTTTT	CASSQGALSGELFF
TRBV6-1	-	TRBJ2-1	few	TGTGCCAGCAGACATCAGGAAAGCAATGAGCAGTTCTTC	CASRHQESNEQFF
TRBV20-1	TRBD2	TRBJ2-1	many	TGCAGTGCTAGAGTTTCCACTAGCGGGGGATACAATGAGCAGTTCTTC	CSARVSTSGGYNEQFF
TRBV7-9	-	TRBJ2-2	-	TGTGCCAGCAGCTTAGTGTACCCGAACACCGGGGAGCTGTTTTTT	CASSLVYPNTGELFF
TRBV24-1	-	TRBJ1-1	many	TGTGCCACCTCTAACCCCGGGACTGAAGCTTTCTTT	CATSNPGTEAFF
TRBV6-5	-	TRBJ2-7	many	TGTGCCAGCAGTTACTCGGTGGGAGGCTCCTACGAGCAGTACTTC	CASSYSVGGSYEQYF
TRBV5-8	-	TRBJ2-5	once	TGTGCCAGCAGCTTGCGGTGGGTCAGAGAGACCCAGTACTTC	CASSLRWVRETQYF
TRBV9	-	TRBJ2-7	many	TGTGCCAGCAGCGTAGAACGTAGCTCCGAGCAGTACTTC	CASSVERSSEQYF
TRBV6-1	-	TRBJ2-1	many	TGTGCCAGCAGTTACGATTCCCTGAGGGGATCCCACCACAATGAGCAGTTCTTC	CASSYDSLRGSHHNEQFF
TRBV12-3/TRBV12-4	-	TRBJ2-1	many	TGTGCCAGCAGTTTAGCGCAACTAGCCCACAATGAGCAGTTCTTC	CASSLAQLAHNEQFF
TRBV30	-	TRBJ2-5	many	TGTGCCTGGAGTGTACTGGGGGACGGGGAGACCCAGTACTTC	CAWSVLGDGETQYF
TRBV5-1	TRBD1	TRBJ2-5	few	TGCGCCAGCAGCTTAATATCGGGACAGGGACAAGAGACCCAGTACTTC	CASSLISGQGQETQYF
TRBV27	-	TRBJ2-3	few	TGTGCCAGCAGTTTTGTGGGAGGCCTCACAGATACGCAGTATTTT	CASSFVGGLTDTQYF
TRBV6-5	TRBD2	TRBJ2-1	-	TGTGCCAGCAGTTACTCCGGGACTAGCGGGAGTTGGGGTGAGCAGTTCTTC	CASSYSGTSGSWGEQFF
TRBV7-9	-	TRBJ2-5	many	TGTGCCAGCAGCCCACTCTCGGGGGGCTCGGAGACCCAGTACTTC	CASSPLSGGSETQYF
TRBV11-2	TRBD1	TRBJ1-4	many	TGTGCCAGCAGCTCCCCTGGGACAGGCGGGGAAGGAAAACTGTTTTTT	CASSSPGTGGEGKLFF